This T cell receptor (beta chain) was identified during a study of T-cell memory formation after mild COVID-19. Background on the study: The two donors had largely donor-specific TCR clusters. Study-wide points: There was a balanced CD4/CD8 profile in clones contracting day 15 to 85, and later expanders leaned CD4+. Memory cells collected pre-infection included some clones that later responded, suggesting cross-reactive memory joined.

A note on this clonotype: The antigen is undetermined.

The 5'RACE method, run with constant-segment primers, produced TCR alpha and TCR beta cDNA libraries (carrying sample barcodes and UMIs). Via MiXCR, TCRdb re-called the 5' RACE reads, giving one row per CDR3 protein. The sample lists about 200,000 distinct CDR3 sequences, 16% occurring once. V lost 5 bases, J lost 5 bases, and 12 bases lay in between. This CDR3 has 12 residues. From germline, CDR1 is SQVTM and CDR2 ANQGSEA. Material for sequencing was PBMCs or a T cell subset sorted from them (not recorded which). This chain connects TRBV29-1 to TRBJ1-1; D is unresolved. This receptor was identified in an adult woman who had mild COVID-19 (a few samples of this study predate the infection). Cell type and time point are not known. The CDR3 coding sequence is TGCAGCGTTTCTAAGGGTCGGACTGAAGCTTTCTTT. It yields the protein CSVSKGRTEAFF.